What follows are 30 T cell receptor beta chains derived from one specimen sequenced in a study of CXCR3-negative and CXCR3-positive naive CD8 T cells. It was by 5' RACE with UMI labels that the TRB cDNA libraries were prepared. With the 5' RACE reads reprocessed, TCRdb shows one record per CDR3 protein and no DNA. The specimen's table records about 130,000 distinct CDR3 sequences. Sequencing input: naive CXCR3- CD8+ T cells from blood. Subset of the sample: CD45RO-CCR7+CD27+CD95- naive CD8+ T cells lacking CXCR3 (TNR3-). These receptors came from a human donor in good health. Some clones in this sample may be carry-over from other donors' samples.

The chain combines TRBV14 with TRBJ2-2; TCRdb lists TRBD1, though no DNA is available to test this call. The CDR3 length is 16 residues. Germline V lookup: CDR1 SGHDN, CDR2 FVKESK. This CDR3 reads CASSPFRTGADGELFF.

The chain employs TRBV11-1 and TRBJ2-7; lacking DNA, the TRBD1 call made by TCRdb goes unchecked. The CDR3 loop spans 17 amino acids. In germline, CDR1 is SGHAT, CDR2 FQDESV (reference sequence). The CDR3 reads CASSLALVGQVPYEQYF.

The chain employs TRBV28 and TRBJ2-5. This CDR3 contains 15 residues. CDR1 and CDR2 (germline): MDHEN, SYDVKM. Here the CDR3 reads CASSLVGGNQETQYF.

V gene TRBV11-2 combines with J gene TRBJ2-5; with no DNA, the TCRdb D assignment of TRBD2 cannot be verified. The CDR3 is 15 amino acids. Germline V gene lookup returns CDR1 SGHAT and CDR2 FQNNGV. The CDR3 is CASSLGAVSQETQYF.

This chain links TRBV4-2 with TRBJ2-3; TCRdb's D call, TRBD2, is unchecked because there is no DNA. This CDR3 is built from 16 residues. Germline V lookup: CDR1 LGHNA, CDR2 YNFKEQ. The CDR3 region is CASSLLAGGSTDTQYF.

This rearrangement joins TRBV20-1 to TRBJ2-7; TCRdb proposes TRBD2, but this gene call is untestable without DNA. The CDR3 is 14 amino acids. Germline V gene data show CDR1 as DFQATT and CDR2 as SNEGSKA (reference sequence). CDR3 amino acids: CSAQPGLAINEQYF.

The chain uses TRBV7-3 and TRBJ2-1; checking the TCRdb D call of TRBD2 is not possible without DNA. Looked up from germline, CDR1 is SGHTA and CDR2 is FQGTGA. The CDR3 has 15 amino acids. The CDR3 loop is CASSLDGTSAREQFF.

J is TRBJ2-1 and V is TRBV11-2; TCRdb's D call, TRBD2, is unchecked because there is no DNA. Germline CDR1 is SGHAT and CDR2 is FQNNGV. The CDR3 loop spans 19 amino acids. The CDR3: CASSLVLLAGDASYNEQFF. Looking up the rest from reference TRBV11-2 and TRBJ2-1 gives the full variable domain: EAGVAQSPRYKIIEKRQSVAFWCNPISGHATLYWYQQILGQGPKLLIQFQNNGVVDDSQLPKDRFSAERLKGVDSTLKIQPAKLEDSAVYLCASSLVLLAGDASYNEQFFGPGTRLTVL.

V gene TRBV28 combines with J gene TRBJ1-6; the TCRdb call, TRBD1, lacks DNA for checking. CDR1 is MDHEN and CDR2 is SYDVKM in the germline V gene. This CDR3 has 18 amino acids. CDR3 sequence: CASSLTGNRQALNSPLHF. The full variable domain, rest sourced from reference TRBV28 and TRBJ1-6, is DVKVTQSSRYLVKRTGEKVFLECVQDMDHENMFWYRQDPGLGLRLIYFSYDVKMKEKGDIPEGYSVSREKKERFSLILESASTNQTSMYLCASSLTGNRQALNSPLHFGNGTRLTVT.

CDR3 in amino acids: CASSGKLGTGGHEQYF. The genes are TRBV2 and TRBJ2-7; TCRdb outputs TRBD1, but without DNA this stays unchecked. The CDR3 is 16 amino acids. Germline assignment: CDR1 SNHLY and CDR2 FYNNEI. Complete variable domain (other parts from reference TRBV2 and TRBJ2-7): EPEVTQTPSHQVTQMGQEVILRCVPISNHLYFYWYRQILGQKVEFLVSFYNNEISEKSEIFDDQFSVERPDGSNFTLKIRSTKLEDSAMYFCASSGKLGTGGHEQYFGPGTRLTVT.

This chain connects TRBV4-3 to TRBJ1-1; TCRdb reports TRBD1, a call that lacks DNA to check it against. In germline, CDR1 is LGHNA, CDR2 YSLEER. The CDR3 consists of 14 residues. CDR3: CASSQQGTGTEAFF.

The chain carries TRBV29-1 and TRBJ2-7; no DNA is available, so the TRBD1 call from TCRdb remains unchecked. The length of the CDR3 is 15 residues. Germline loops: CDR1 SQVTM, CDR2 ANQGSEA. The CDR3 here is CSVAGTGFSSYEQYF.

The chain's CDR3 is CASSKAGRLDYRLETQYF. The chain couples TRBV21-1 to TRBJ2-5; TCRdb lists TRBD2, though no DNA is available to test this call. TRBV21-1 is a recognized pseudogene. The CDR3 is 18 residues long.

This chain connects TRBV4-3 to TRBJ2-1. CDR3 size: 16 residues. Germline V gene data show CDR1 as LGHNA and CDR2 as YSLEER. This CDR3 reads CASSQSVAEQVAEQFF.

J is TRBJ1-1 and V is TRBV5-1; TCRdb lists TRBD1, though no DNA is available to test this call. Germline CDR1 reads SGHRS; CDR2 reads YFSETQ. The CDR3 loop spans 13 amino acids. CDR3 loop: CASSERGHTEAFF.

The chain uses TRBV3-1 and TRBJ2-3. The length of the CDR3 is 16 residues. Germline V lookup: CDR1 LGHDT, CDR2 YNNKEL (reference sequence). CDR3 protein: CASSQDFSLSTDTQYF.

The rearrangement joins TRBV5-5 to TRBJ2-1; the TRBD2 assignment by TCRdb is unverifiable without DNA. CDR1 is SGHKS, CDR2 YYEKEE, per germline (reference sequence). The CDR3 length is 16 residues. This chain's CDR3 is CASSLVASGGINEQFF.

The rearrangement uses TRBV6-6 and TRBJ2-3; lacking DNA, the TRBD2 call made by TCRdb goes unchecked. The CDR3 totals 16 residues. Germline V gives CDR1 MNHNY, CDR2 SVGAGI (reference sequence). CDR3 residues: CASSDELAGFTDTQYF.

The chain employs TRBV12-3 or TRBV12-4 and TRBJ1-2. The CDR3 has 12 amino acids. The CDR3 loop is CASSLEGEGYTF.

The rearrangement uses TRBV29-1 and TRBJ2-7. Germline CDR1 SQVTM, CDR2 ANQGSEA. The CDR3 loop spans 13 amino acids. CDR3: CSVELEKPYEQYF.

The chain employs TRBV2 and TRBJ2-3. Germline CDR1 SNHLY, CDR2 FYNNEI. The CDR3 has 16 amino acids. The CDR3 reads CASSEGYRVETDTQYF.

This chain uses TRBV25-1 with TRBJ1-1; TCRdb's D gene call, TRBD1, goes unchecked for lack of DNA. There are 15 residues in the CDR3. Germline values: CDR1 MGHDK, CDR2 SYGVNS. CDR3 sequence: CASSGYREMNTEAFF. The whole variable domain, remainder taken from reference TRBV25-1 and TRBJ1-1, is EADIYQTPRYLVIGTGKKITLECSQTMGHDKMYWYQQDPGMELHLIHYSYGVNSTEKGDLSSESTVSRIRTEHFPLTLESARPSHTSQYLCASSGYREMNTEAFFGQGTRLTVV.

The chain recombines TRBV7-9 with TRBJ2-7. The CDR3 sequence is 13 residues long. Germline lookup yields CDR1 SEHNR and CDR2 FQNEAQ (reference sequence). The CDR3 reads CASSSLGRHEQYF. Combining the CDR3 with reference TRBV7-9 and TRBJ2-7 gives the whole variable domain DTGVSQNPRHKITKRGQNVTFRCDPISEHNRLYWYRQTLGQGPEFLTYFQNEAQLEKSRLLSDRFSAERPKGSFSTLEIQRTEQGDSAMYLCASSSLGRHEQYFGPGTRLTVT.

V is TRBV7-9 and J is TRBJ1-1. Germline assignment: CDR1 SEHNR and CDR2 FQNEAQ (reference sequence). The CDR3 loop spans 11 amino acids. The chain's CDR3 is CASSLDTEAFF.

This sequence joins TRBV5-1 and TRBJ2-1; TCRdb gives TRBD2 as the D gene, but with no DNA this cannot be confirmed. This CDR3 spans 13 amino acids. Germline V gene sequence: CDR1 SGHRS, CDR2 YFSETQ. The CDR3 loop is CASSLLLDNEQFF. The complete variable domain, with remaining parts taken from reference TRBV5-1 and TRBJ2-1, reads KAGVTQTPRYLIKTRGQQVTLSCSPISGHRSVSWYQQTPGQGLQFLFEYFSETQRNKGNFPGRFSGRQFSNSRSEMNVSTLELGDSALYLCASSLLLDNEQFFGPGTRLTVL.

This chain joins TRBV7-8 and TRBJ2-1. The length of the CDR3 is 16 residues. The germline CDR1 and CDR2 sequences are SGHVS and FQNEAQ. The CDR3 loop is CASSLEFFDSNNEQFF.

The gene calls are TRBV3-1 and TRBJ2-1; TCRdb returns TRBD2, unconfirmable since there is no DNA. Germline V gene lookup returns CDR1 LGHDT and CDR2 YNNKEL (reference sequence). The CDR3 is made up of 15 amino acids. The CDR3: CASSQDWKSGGWQFF.

The rearrangement links TRBV4-3 to TRBJ2-1; TCRdb returns TRBD2, unconfirmable since there is no DNA. This CDR3 region has 16 residues. Germline V gives CDR1 LGHNA, CDR2 YSLEER. CDR3 in amino acids: CASSPGFEGDYNEQFF.

The rearrangement links TRBV5-1 to TRBJ2-4; there is no DNA to check the TCRdb D call of TRBD1. The V gene's germline CDR1 is SGHRS and CDR2 YFSETQ. CDR3 length equals 17 residues. The CDR3 spells CASSLYATGVDKNIQYF.

The rearrangement links TRBV12-3 or TRBV12-4 to TRBJ2-1; TCRdb lists TRBD1, though no DNA is available to test this call. The CDR3 sequence is 14 residues long. CDR3: CASSLSGTYNEQFF.